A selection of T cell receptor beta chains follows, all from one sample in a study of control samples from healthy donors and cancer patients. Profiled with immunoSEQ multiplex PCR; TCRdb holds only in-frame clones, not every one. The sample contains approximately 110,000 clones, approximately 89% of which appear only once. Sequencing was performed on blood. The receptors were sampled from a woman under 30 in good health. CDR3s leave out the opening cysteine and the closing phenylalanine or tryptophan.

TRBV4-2 ASSPRLATDTQY
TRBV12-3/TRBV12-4 ASSFSYEQY
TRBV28 ASSLQSTDTQY
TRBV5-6 ASSPGHRISGNTIY
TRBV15 TTSRESQGGHGYT
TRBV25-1 ASRHGSGTEAF
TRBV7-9 ASSLPLQGYEQY
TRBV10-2 ASSEGTGGTSSYNEQF
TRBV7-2 ASSDRLNYEQY
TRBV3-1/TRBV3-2 ASSQDRGGQR
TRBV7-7 ASSLALGQGNEQF
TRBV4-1 ASSDPKGGEKGNEQF
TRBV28 ASSSPSRQVKTQY
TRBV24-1 ATSDLRQGAGETQY
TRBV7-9 ASSLGQGGSTGELF